A selection of T cell receptor beta chains follows, all from one sample in a study of blood T cell repertoires in COVID-19. Profiled with immunoSEQ multiplex PCR; TCRdb holds only in-frame clones, not every one. Of fewer than 80,000 clones in the sample, 73% were seen once. Specimen: peripheral blood. These receptors were obtained from a man aged 60 to 75 with acute or convalescent COVID-19. CDR3s include the opening cysteine and the closing phenylalanine or tryptophan. Each record gives: V gene, D gene, J gene, clone size, CDR3 protein, CDR3 DNA. A D gene is named only where the DNA matches it firmly. Clone sizes are given selectively: once, few, many, or a class where the clone is expanded.

v_gene: TRBV5-1
d_gene: .
j_gene: TRBJ2-2
abundance: once
CDR3aa: CASSFRDTGELFF
CDR3nt: TGCGCCAGCAGCTTCCGGGACACCGGGGAGCTGTTTTTT

v_gene: TRBV27
d_gene: .
j_gene: TRBJ2-1
abundance: .
CDR3aa: CASSLPYLNEQFF
CDR3nt: TGTGCCAGCAGCCTCCCCTACCTTAATGAGCAGTTCTTC

v_gene: TRBV11-2
d_gene: TRBD2
j_gene: TRBJ2-4
abundance: once
CDR3aa: CASSLGASGGAMAKNIQYF
CDR3nt: TGTGCCAGCAGCTTAGGTGCCAGCGGGGGGGCGATGGCCAAAAACATTCAGTACTTC

v_gene: TRBV15
d_gene: TRBD2
j_gene: TRBJ2-7
abundance: .
CDR3aa: CATSMRGLAASYEQYF
CDR3nt: TGTGCCACCAGCATGAGAGGACTAGCGGCCTCCTACGAGCAGTACTTC

v_gene: TRBV6-1
d_gene: .
j_gene: TRBJ1-5
abundance: .
CDR3aa: CASSESEQGQPQHF
CDR3nt: TGTGCCAGCAGTGAAAGCGAACAGGGTCAGCCCCAGCATTTT

v_gene: TRBV5-1
d_gene: .
j_gene: TRBJ2-7
abundance: .
CDR3aa: CASSLVQASYEQYF
CDR3nt: TGCGCCAGCAGCTTGGTACAGGCCTCCTACGAGCAGTACTTC

v_gene: TRBV27
d_gene: TRBD1
j_gene: TRBJ1-5
abundance: few
CDR3aa: CASSPPSGTGVGNQPQHF
CDR3nt: TGTGCCAGCAGTCCTCCATCCGGGACAGGGGTTGGCAATCAGCCCCAGCATTTT

v_gene: TRBV11-2
d_gene: TRBD1
j_gene: TRBJ2-2
abundance: .
CDR3aa: CASSLVDREAGELFF
CDR3nt: TGTGCCAGCAGCTTAGTGGACAGGGAGGCCGGGGAGCTGTTTTTT

v_gene: TRBV6-5
d_gene: .
j_gene: TRBJ2-5
abundance: .
CDR3aa: CASSLRIQETQYF
CDR3nt: TGTGCCAGCAGCCTCAGAATTCAAGAGACCCAGTACTTC

v_gene: TRBV7-2
d_gene: TRBD1
j_gene: TRBJ2-1
abundance: many
CDR3aa: CASSTTGGGEQFF
CDR3nt: TGTGCCAGCAGCACGACAGGGGGCGGTGAGCAGTTCTTC

v_gene: TRBV7-9
d_gene: TRBD1
j_gene: TRBJ2-2
abundance: few
CDR3aa: CASSSPGQGTGTTGELFF
CDR3nt: TGTGCCAGCAGCTCGCCGGGACAGGGAACAGGCACCACCGGGGAGCTGTTTTTT

v_gene: TRBV5-1
d_gene: TRBD1
j_gene: TRBJ2-3
abundance: .
CDR3aa: CASSRTGETDTQYF
CDR3nt: TGCGCCAGCAGCCGCACAGGGGAGACAGATACGCAGTATTTT

v_gene: TRBV7-9
d_gene: .
j_gene: TRBJ2-3
abundance: .
CDR3aa: CASSLGQGAPSTDTQYF
CDR3nt: TGTGCCAGCAGCTTAGGCCAGGGCGCACCTAGCACAGATACGCAGTATTTT

v_gene: TRBV24-1
d_gene: TRBD1
j_gene: TRBJ2-1
abundance: .
CDR3aa: CATSDWGDREEQFF
CDR3nt: TGTGCCACCAGTGATTGGGGGGACAGGGAGGAGCAGTTCTTC

v_gene: TRBV28
d_gene: TRBD2
j_gene: TRBJ2-3
abundance: .
CDR3aa: CVSGNPDTQYF
CDR3nt: TGTGTTAGCGGGAACCCAGATACGCAGTATTTT

v_gene: TRBV5-1
d_gene: .
j_gene: TRBJ1-2
abundance: .
CDR3aa: CASSLLQNYGYTF
CDR3nt: TGCGCCAGCAGCCTCTTACAGAACTATGGCTACACCTTC

v_gene: TRBV5-5
d_gene: .
j_gene: TRBJ1-6
abundance: many
CDR3aa: CASSFGQGNSPLHF
CDR3nt: TGTGCCAGCAGCTTCGGGCAGGGCAATTCACCCCTCCACTTT

v_gene: TRBV11-2
d_gene: TRBD2
j_gene: TRBJ2-1
abundance: .
CDR3aa: CASSTILAGFYNEQFF
CDR3nt: TGTGCCAGCAGCACGATACTAGCGGGATTTTACAATGAGCAGTTCTTC

v_gene: TRBV7-3
d_gene: TRBD2
j_gene: TRBJ2-2
abundance: few
CDR3aa: CASSPLSGTSGIGELFF
CDR3nt: TGTGCCAGCAGCCCTCTCTCCGGGACTAGCGGGATCGGGGAGCTGTTTTTT